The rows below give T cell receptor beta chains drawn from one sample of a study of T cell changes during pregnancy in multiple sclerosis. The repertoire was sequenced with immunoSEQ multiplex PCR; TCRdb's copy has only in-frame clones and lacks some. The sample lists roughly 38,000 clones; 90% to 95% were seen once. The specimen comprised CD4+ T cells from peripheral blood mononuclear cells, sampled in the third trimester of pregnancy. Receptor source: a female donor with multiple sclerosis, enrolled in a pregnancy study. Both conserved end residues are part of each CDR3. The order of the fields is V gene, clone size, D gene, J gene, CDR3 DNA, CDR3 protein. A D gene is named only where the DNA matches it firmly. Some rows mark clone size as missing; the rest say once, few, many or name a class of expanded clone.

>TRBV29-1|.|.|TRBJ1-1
TGCAGCGTTGTCGACAGTTTTGAAGGAACTGAAGCTTTCTTT
CSVVDSFEGTEAFF
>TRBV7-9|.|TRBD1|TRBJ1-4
TGTGCCAGCAGCTTATTCCTCCGGGACAGGGGGATGTATGCGGAAAAACTGTTTTTT
CASSLFLRDRGMYAEKLFF
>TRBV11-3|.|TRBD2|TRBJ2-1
TGTGCCAGCAGCAAGGAGACTAGCGGTCCGCATAATGAGCAGTTCTTC
CASSKETSGPHNEQFF
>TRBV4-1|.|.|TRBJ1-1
TGCGCCACTGTCTCGGCGGGGAGCACTGAAGCTTTCTTT
CATVSAGSTEAFF
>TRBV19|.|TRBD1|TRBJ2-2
TGTGCCAGTAGACTTAAAGGCTTCGGGACAGGGATCCGGGAGCTGTTTTTT
CASRLKGFGTGIRELFF
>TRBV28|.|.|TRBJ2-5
TGTGCCAGCGGAGAGGGTCTTGTCGTGCCCCAGTACTTC
CASGEGLVVPQYF
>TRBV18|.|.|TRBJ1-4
TGTGCCAGCTCACCCATGGGGGCAAGAACTAATGAAAAACTGTTTTTT
CASSPMGARTNEKLFF
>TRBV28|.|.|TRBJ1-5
TGTGCCAGCGTTGGGGCAGGCGATTATAGCAATCAGCCCCAGCATTTT
CASVGAGDYSNQPQHF
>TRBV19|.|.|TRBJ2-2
TGTGCCAGTAGTATCGCCAGGAGAAACGGGGACACCGGGGAGCTGTTTTTT
CASSIARRNGDTGELFF
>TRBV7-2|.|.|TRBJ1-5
TGTGCCAGCAGCTTCGGGGGCAATCAGCCCCAGCATTTT
CASSFGGNQPQHF
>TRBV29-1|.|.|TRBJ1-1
TGCAGCGTTCTTAGTCGGGGGAGGGGCACTGAAGCTTTCTTT
CSVLSRGRGTEAFF
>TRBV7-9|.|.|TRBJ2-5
TGTGCCAGCAGCCTAGGGGGGCAGAAAGAGACCCAGTACTTC
CASSLGGQKETQYF
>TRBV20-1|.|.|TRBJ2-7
TGCAGTGCTAGAGACACCTACGAGCAGTACTTC
CSARDTYEQYF
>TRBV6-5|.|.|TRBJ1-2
TGTGCCAGCAGACAGGGAGACTATGGCTACACCTTC
CASRQGDYGYTF
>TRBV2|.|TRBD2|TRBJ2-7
TGTGCCAGCAGTCCCGGGACTAGCAGGACCTACGAGCAGTACTTC
CASSPGTSRTYEQYF
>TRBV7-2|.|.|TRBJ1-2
TGTGCCAGCAGCTTCCGGAGGGGCTATGGCTACACCTTC
CASSFRRGYGYTF
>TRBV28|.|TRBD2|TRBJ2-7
TGTGCCAGCAGTACCGGACTAGCGCCTAGCTCCTACGAGCAGTACTTC
CASSTGLAPSSYEQYF
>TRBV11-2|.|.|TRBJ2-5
TGTGCCAGCAGCCAAATGGGGCAGATCCAAGAGACCCAGTACTTC
CASSQMGQIQETQYF
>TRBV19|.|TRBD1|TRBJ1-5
TGTGCCAGTACGGGACAGGGATATCAGCCCCAGCATTTT
CASTGQGYQPQHF
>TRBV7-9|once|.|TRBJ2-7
TGTGCCAGCCGACTAGGCAAGGGCGAGCAGTACTTC
CASRLGKGEQYF
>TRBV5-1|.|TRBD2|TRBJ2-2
TGCGCCAGCAGCCTAGGGGAGCGGGGGGCGTACACCGGGGAGCTGTTTTTT
CASSLGERGAYTGELFF
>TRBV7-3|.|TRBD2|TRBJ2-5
TGTGCCAGCAGCTTAGGACTAGCGGGGGGACAAGAGACCCAGTACTTC
CASSLGLAGGQETQYF
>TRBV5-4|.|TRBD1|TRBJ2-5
TGTGCCAGCAGCTTTGGCAGGGGGCAAGAGACCCAGTACTTC
CASSFGRGQETQYF
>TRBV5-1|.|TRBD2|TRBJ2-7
TGCGCCAGCAGCGGGGATCTAGCGGGGAGTTACGAGCAGTACTTC
CASSGDLAGSYEQYF
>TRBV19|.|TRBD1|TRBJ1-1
TGTGCCATCAAACAGGGGGGTAACGCTGAAGCTTTCTTT
CAIKQGGNAEAFF
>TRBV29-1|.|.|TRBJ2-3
TGCAGCGCTATAGCCCCAGATACGCAGTATTTT
CSAIAPDTQYF
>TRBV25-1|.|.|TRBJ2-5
TGTGCCAGCAGTTACAATCGTCCCCAAGAGACCCAGTACTTC
CASSYNRPQETQYF
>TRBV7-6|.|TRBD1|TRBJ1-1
TGTGCCAGCAGCACACCGGGACAGTTGAACACTGAAGCTTTCTTT
CASSTPGQLNTEAFF
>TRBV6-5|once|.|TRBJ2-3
TGTGCCAGCAGTTACCAGACTGGCACAGATACGCAGTATTTT
CASSYQTGTDTQYF
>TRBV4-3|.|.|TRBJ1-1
TGCGCCAGCAGCCAAGTATCGGGCAGGGGAGAAGCTTTCTTT
CASSQVSGRGEAFF
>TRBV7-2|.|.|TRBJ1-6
TGTGCCAGCAGCTCCGGTCCGAGGCAGATTAATTCACCCCTCCACTTT
CASSSGPRQINSPLHF